This T cell receptor beta chain was obtained from a study of read filtering for tumor transcriptome and immune sequencing. Ten or more counts support this clonotype. The CDR3 totals 14 residues. The germline CDR1 and CDR2 sequences are SNHLY and FYNNEI. J gave up 6 bases and V 8 bases, and 2 bases lay outside the gene matches. Molecular barcoded adaptors covering alpha/delta and beta/gamma chains were used on about 390 ng RNA. A single record per CDR3 protein comes from TCRdb applying MiXCR to the reads. The sample records fewer than 30,000 distinct CDR3 sequences, roughly 22% being singletons. The gene calls are TRBV2 and TRBJ2-2; 14 nucleotides agree with TRBD2. This sequence was found in a donor over 35 with multiple myeloma. Sample: a population of CD138-negative cells sorted from bone marrow. The CDR3 DNA follows: TGTGCCAGCCGGACTAGCGGGGGGTCCGGGGAGCTGTTTTTT. It specifies CASRTSGGSGELFF.